Listed below are T cell receptor beta chains from one sample, sequenced in a study of cytomegalovirus exposure and HLA in healthy donors. Produced via immunoSEQ multiplex PCR; TCRdb's table is partial and in-frame only. The data hold 90,000 to 100,000 clones, with 69% observed a single time. The sequencing sample was made of PBMCs. Receptors were obtained from a female donor in good health and CMV-seronegative. The CDR3 runs from the conserved cysteine through the conserved F or W.

j_call v_call cdr3_aa
TRBJ2-1 TRBV5-1 CASSPLAGAYNEQFF
TRBJ1-2 TRBV2 CASSHRDRGYTF
TRBJ1-5 TRBV6-1 CASSEVGQDYQPQHF
TRBJ2-3 TRBV19 CASSTGLAGGRDTQYF
TRBJ1-5 TRBV27 CASSLQGQPQHF
TRBJ2-7 TRBV6-1 CASSELAYEQYF
TRBJ1-5 TRBV6-1 CASSEGTVSNQPQHF
TRBJ1-2 TRBV7-8 CASSVSARGMSDYGYTF
TRBJ2-3 TRBV7-2 CASSPGITDTQYF
TRBJ2-3 TRBV27 CASSYTFTDTQYF
TRBJ2-7 TRBV4-2 CASSQQGQNYEQYF
TRBJ2-6 TRBV4-3 CASSRDIGSGANVLTF
TRBJ2-1 TRBV9 CASSESDNEQFF
TRBJ2-6 TRBV2 CASRTGGTYPSGANVLTF
TRBJ2-5 TRBV9 CASSVENGGPQETQYF
TRBJ2-7 TRBV4-1 CASSQDLGDRDYEQYF
TRBJ2-5 TRBV15 CATSRARTETTQYF
TRBJ2-2 TRBV9 CASSESNTGYTGELFF
TRBJ2-1 TRBV5-4 CASSLALGGRRSSYNEQFF
TRBJ2-2 TRBV7-3 CASSRDYTGELFF
TRBJ1-5 TRBV7-9 CASSPASLGAGGLPHF
TRBJ1-1 TRBV29-1 CSVALLREDTEAFF
TRBJ2-7 TRBV15 CATSRGRQGAYEQYF
TRBJ2-5 TRBV7-9 CASSSRTAQETQYF
TRBJ1-5 TRBV19 CASSSAGTALNQPQHF
TRBJ1-1 TRBV29-1 CSVMERVGETEAFF
TRBJ1-2 TRBV4-1 CASSHGQGYSGYTF
TRBJ2-5 TRBV11-3 CASSPRTAQETQYF
TRBJ1-1 TRBV2 CASSESEAFF
TRBJ2-7 TRBV7-9 CASTRSGASSYEQYF
TRBJ1-3 TRBV7-2 CASSLVDSETGNTIYF
TRBJ2-7 TRBV5-1 CASSSGDPLSREQYF
TRBJ2-1 TRBV25-1 CASSGTSGSRDEQFF
TRBJ2-1 TRBV5-1 CASSYTGTAGEQFF
TRBJ2-3 TRBV5-8 CASSSTGDTQYF
TRBJ2-5 TRBV19 CASSIGSAKETQYF
TRBJ2-2 TRBV2 CASSESYTGELFF
TRBJ2-7 TRBV11-3 CASSLDSHYEQYF
TRBJ1-2 TRBV5-1 CASSTGTVSTNYGYTF
TRBJ1-5 TRBV19 CASSTQDRGNQPQHF
TRBJ2-1 TRBV7-2 CASSPLGAGGYNEQFF
TRBJ2-3 TRBV15 CATSRGGLAVTDTQYF
TRBJ2-1 TRBV27 CASRREYRGEQFF
TRBJ2-2 TRBV19 CASSIAGGPGGELFF
TRBJ1-2 TRBV7-9 CASSLRTVPNGYTF